This T cell receptor (beta chain) was identified during a study of T cells after yellow fever vaccination. To note about this clonotype: Its antigen remains unknown.

TCRdb independently ran MiXCR on the 5' RACE reads; one entry per CDR3 protein. The sample has roughly 350,000 distinct CDR3 sequences; 4.1% are singletons. Germline values: CDR1 LGHNA, CDR2 YSLEER. V was pared by 0 bases and J by 6 bases, with 15 bases between. CDR3 length: 16 residues. Study conclusions and caveats: FACS-sorted repertoires could contain abundant clonotypes contaminating from the bulk population.

The rearrangement links TRBV4-3 to TRBJ2-1; a possible D gene is TRBD1 (6 bases). The sequence derives from a man between 18 and 29 years old who received the YFV17D yellow fever vaccine. The material was PBMCs, obtained 5 days after the yellow fever booster vaccination. DNA of the CDR3: TGCGCCAGCAGCCAAGATCGCACAGGGCCGAGCAATGAGCAGTTCTTC. Residues: CASSQDRTGPSNEQFF.